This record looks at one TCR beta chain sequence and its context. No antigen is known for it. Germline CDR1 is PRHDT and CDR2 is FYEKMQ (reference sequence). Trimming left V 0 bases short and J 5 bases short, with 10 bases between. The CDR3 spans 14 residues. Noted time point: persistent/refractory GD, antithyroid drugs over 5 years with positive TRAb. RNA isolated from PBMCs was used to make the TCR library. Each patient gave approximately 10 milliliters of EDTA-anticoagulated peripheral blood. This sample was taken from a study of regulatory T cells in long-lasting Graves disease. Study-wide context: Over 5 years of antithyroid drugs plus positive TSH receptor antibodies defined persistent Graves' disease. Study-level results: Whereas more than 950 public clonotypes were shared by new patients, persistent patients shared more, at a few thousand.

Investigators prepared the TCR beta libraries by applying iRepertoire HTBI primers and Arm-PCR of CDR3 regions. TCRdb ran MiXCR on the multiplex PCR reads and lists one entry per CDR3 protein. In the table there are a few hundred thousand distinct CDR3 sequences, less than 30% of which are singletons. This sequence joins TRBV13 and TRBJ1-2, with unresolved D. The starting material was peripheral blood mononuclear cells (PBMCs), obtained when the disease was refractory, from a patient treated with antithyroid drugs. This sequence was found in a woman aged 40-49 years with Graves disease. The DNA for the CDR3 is TGTGCCAGCAGCTTAGGAGGCCGAAGATATGGCTACACCTTC. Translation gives CASSLGGRRYGYTF.